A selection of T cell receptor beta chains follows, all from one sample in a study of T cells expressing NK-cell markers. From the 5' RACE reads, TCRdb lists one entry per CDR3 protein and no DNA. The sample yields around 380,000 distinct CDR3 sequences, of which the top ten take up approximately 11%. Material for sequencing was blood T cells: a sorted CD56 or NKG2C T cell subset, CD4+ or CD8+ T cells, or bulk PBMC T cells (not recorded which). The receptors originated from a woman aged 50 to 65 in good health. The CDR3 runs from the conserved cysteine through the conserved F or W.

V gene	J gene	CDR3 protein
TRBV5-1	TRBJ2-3	CASTATIGKGGTDTQYF
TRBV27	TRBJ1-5	CASSLGGLGWAQHF
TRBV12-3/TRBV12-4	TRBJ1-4	CASSPHRGTNEKLFF
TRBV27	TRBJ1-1	CASSMGRQGAEAFF
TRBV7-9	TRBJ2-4	CASSPTGDIQYF
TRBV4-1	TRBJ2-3	CASSWAGELGDTQYF
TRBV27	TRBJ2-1	CASRTGVSSYNEQFF
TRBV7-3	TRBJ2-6	CASSLGAASGANVLTF
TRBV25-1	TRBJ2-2	CASNGKNTGELFF
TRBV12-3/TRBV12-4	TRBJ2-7	CASSPGTVYSYEQYF
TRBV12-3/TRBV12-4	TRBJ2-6	CASRRTGQGFSGANVLTF
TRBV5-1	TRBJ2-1	CASSLDSEQQQFF